This TCR beta chain derives from a study of cytomegalovirus exposure and HLA in healthy donors. General observations from the study: One later analysis, an examination of the roughly 130 validation repertoires, found that first-cohort TCR clusters tended to co-occur in them.

Here immunoSEQ multiplex PCR was the method, and the copy in TCRdb shows in-frame clones only, minus some. The data show approximately 200,000 clones, around 88% seen once. A note on this clone: The antigen is undetermined.

V dropped 9 bases and J dropped 2 bases, with 8 bases sitting between them. Germline lookup yields CDR1 ENHRY and CDR2 SYGVKD. The CDR3 totals 12 residues. The receptor was derived from a woman aged 18-30 years in good health and CMV-seronegative. The chain has TRBV10-3 and TRBJ1-3; maybe TRBD1 (5 bases). Sequencing was carried out using PBMCs. The CDR3 protein is CAMGGAGNTIYF. The CDR3 DNA is TGTGCCATGGGGGGGGCTGGAAACACCATATATTTT.